This T cell receptor beta chain was documented in a study of T cell repertoires in cytomegalovirus infection. For the study at large: Selected CMV epitopes included recently identified HLA-C-restricted ones as well as well-studied HLA-B-restricted ones. Public TCR beta signatures provided an indication of both CMV infection and a matching HLA type.

TCRdb re-called the reads through MiXCR, storing one row per CDR3 protein. The data show some 920,000 distinct CDR3 sequences, roughly a third seen once. CDR1 SGHDT and CDR2 YYEEEE come from the germline V gene. The V end was cut by 1 base, the J end by 3 bases, with 11 bases between. The CDR3 totals 14 residues. Study observations and caveats: HLA-C-restricted CMV-specific TCR beta clonotypes prevailed in the ex vivo response.

As to this clonotype: Its antigen is still unknown.

The sequence was obtained from a human donor in good health (CMV status not recorded). Some clones in this sample may be carry-over from other donors' samples. The sample here was cultured CD8+ T cells from PBMCs, taken from culture after CMV antigen stimulation. The J gene is TRBJ2-7, the V gene TRBV5-6; possibly TRBD1 for D (5 bases). The CDR3, as DNA: TGTGCCAGCAGCTTGAGGGGAAATTTCTACGAGCAGTACTTC. Translation gives CASSLRGNFYEQYF.